This entry lists 26 T cell receptor beta chains sequenced from one sample in a study of T cells in women clearing cervical HPV infection. Sequencing used immunoSEQ multiplex PCR; TCRdb keeps in-frame clones, though not all of them. This table lists around 18,000 clones. The sequenced sample consisted of blood buffy coat. The origin of the receptors is a woman aged 18-70 years with a cervical HPV16 infection that either progressed to CIN3+ or cleared (not recorded which).

A word on this clone: The sequenced fragment ends 3 residues before the CDR3 boundary, so the rest is inferred from the germline J gene. The chain recombines TRBV13 with TRBJ2-2, with D perhaps TRBD2 (7 bases). Germline CDR1 is PRHDT and CDR2 is FYEKMQ (reference sequence). The CDR3 contains 17 residues. CDR3 DNA, as far as it was read: TGTGCCAGCAGCCCGCGCGGCGGGGGCCGTTTCGGATCACCG. Its protein is CASSPRGGGRFGSP. The entire CDR3 reads CASSPRGGGRFGSPLFF. The entire variable domain, with the rest obtained from reference TRBV13 and TRBJ2-2, is as follows: AAGVIQSPRHLIKEKRETATLKCYPIPRHDTVYWYQQGPGQDPQFLISFYEKMQSDKGSIPDRFSAQQFSDYHSELNMSSLELGDSALYFCASSPRGGGRFGSPLFFGEGSRLTVL.

On this clone itself: From the germline J gene comes the end of the CDR3, since the read stops 3 residues before it. The chain employs TRBV7-2 and TRBJ2-3; 10 bases match TRBD2. Per the germline V gene, CDR1 is SGHTA and CDR2 is FQGNSA. This CDR3 comprises 15 residues. Incomplete CDR3 DNA: TGTGCCAGCAGCCGTCTAGCGGGGGCTGGGGAGACG. This codes for CASSRLAGAGET. The full CDR3 sequence reads CASSRLAGAGETQYF.

Worth noting for this clone: Read sequence stops 3 residues before the CDR3 end, and the germline J gene provides the missing end. The genes are TRBV18 and TRBJ1-1; D ambiguous. The CDR3 contains 14 residues. Germline-derived CDR1 and CDR2 are KGHSH and LQKENI. Trimming pared 6 bases from V and 1 base from J, leaving 12 bases between. The CDR3 is CASSRTNGNTEAFF. CDR3 DNA (partial): TGTGCCAGCTCGCGGACTAATGGGAACACTGAA.

Remarks on this clone: The read terminates 3 residues ahead of where the CDR3 ends, so the germline J gene completes it. The chain combines TRBV6-2 or TRBV6-3 with TRBJ2-3; the D gene is possibly TRBD1 (7 bases). V lost 0 bases to trimming and J lost 4 bases, with 14 bases between them. The CDR3 is 16 amino acids. The germline gives CDR1 MNHEY, CDR2 SVGEGT. The covered CDR3 bases are TGTGCCAGCAGTTACTCGGGTCTCAGGGGGGCAGATACG. Translation: CASSYSGLRGADT. The CDR3 as a whole reads CASSYSGLRGADTQYF.

As to this clone: Read coverage stops 3 residues before the CDR3 terminus; the germline J gene supplies the remainder. The chain combines TRBV12-3 or TRBV12-4 with TRBJ2-7, with unresolved D. Trimming removed 6 bases from V and 6 bases from J, with 9 bases in between. This CDR3 contains 11 residues. The DNA read from the CDR3 is TGTGCCAGCAGCCCCTTTCGCGAG. Amino acid sequence: CASSPFRE. The complete CDR3 sequence is CASSPFREQYF.

About this clone: The read ends 3 residues shy of where the CDR3 ends; the end is completed using the germline J gene. The chain combines TRBV27 with TRBJ2-5; possibly TRBD2 for D (5 bases). This CDR3 contains 16 residues. Trimming stripped 7 bases from V and 2 bases from J, with 20 bases between. Germline assignment: CDR1 MNHEY and CDR2 SMNVEV (reference sequence). The CDR3 DNA, read in part, is TGTGCCAGCAAAGCCGATCCTCCCGGGGAACAAGAGACC. Translated, it gives CASKADPPGEQET. The full-length CDR3 reads as CASKADPPGEQETQYF.

Of note for this clone: The read is 3 residues too short to cover the CDR3 end, so that end is filled in from the germline J gene. The J gene is TRBJ1-2, the V gene TRBV18; possibly TRBD1 for D (6 bases). Germline V gene sequence: CDR1 KGHSH, CDR2 LQKENI. This CDR3 spans 17 amino acids. Incomplete CDR3 DNA: TGTGCCAGCTCACCCGGGACTAGCGGGGGCCCGACAGATACC. This encodes CASSPGTSGGPTDT. The whole CDR3 sequence is CASSPGTSGGPTDTYTF. Variable domain in full (rest from reference TRBV18 and TRBJ1-2): NAGVMQNPRHLVRRRGQEARLRCSPMKGHSHVYWYRQLPEEGLKFMVYLQKENIIDESGMPKERFSAEFPKEGPSILRIQQVVRGDSAAYFCASSPGTSGGPTDTYTFGSGTRLTVV.

In terms of frequency, this clone is medium-sized. The read stops 3 residues short of the end of the CDR3; the missing end is completed from the germline J gene. The V call is TRBV4-2, the J call TRBJ2-1; TRBD2 agrees at 14 bases. Germline V gives CDR1 LGHNA, CDR2 YNFKEQ. This CDR3 is 21 amino acids long. The junction had 14 bases not matched to a gene; V was cut back by 4 bases and J by 0 bases. The CDR3 DNA, read in part, is TGTGCCAGCAGCCCAAGCCGACGGGGACTAGCGGGGGTAAGCTCCTACAATGAG. Its protein is CASSPSRRGLAGVSSYNE. The complete CDR3 sequence is CASSPSRRGLAGVSSYNEQFF.

For this clone: The read comes to an end 3 residues before the CDR3 does, leaving the germline J gene to fill in the end. V and J are TRBV12-3 or TRBV12-4 and TRBJ2-3; TRBD2 is a possible D gene (5 bases). This CDR3 region has 21 residues. Trimming cost V 1 base and J 4 bases, with 30 bases left between them. The sequenced CDR3 bases are TGTGCCAGCAGTTTAGATAATCCTAGCTCCAAGTCACATTCTGCAGCAGATACG. Amino acid sequence: CASSLDNPSSKSHSAADT. In full, the CDR3 is CASSLDNPSSKSHSAADTQYF.

Concerning this clone: From the germline J gene comes the end of the CDR3, since the read stops 3 residues before it. The chain combines TRBV18 with TRBJ1-1; D remains unclear. Between the trimmed V and J ends, which lost 6 bases and 5 bases, there was a span of 19 bases. Germline V gene data show CDR1 as KGHSH and CDR2 as LQKENI. The CDR3 covers 15 residues. The part of the CDR3 DNA that was read is TGTGCCAGCTCCCCCAACGTCTACGGGGTTACTGAA. Amino acids: CASSPNVYGVTE. The entire CDR3 sequence reads CASSPNVYGVTEAFF.

For this clone: The read terminates 3 residues ahead of where the CDR3 ends, so the germline J gene completes it. The chain employs TRBV29-1 and TRBJ1-4, with D maybe TRBD1 (6 bases). V was pared by 5 bases and J by 5 bases, with 12 bases between. This CDR3 has 13 residues. Germline CDR1 reads SQVTM; CDR2 reads ANQGSEA. This CDR3 reads CSVRHGGNEKLFF. The covered CDR3 bases are TGCAGCGTTAGACATGGGGGCAATGAAAAA.

The sequenced CDR3 bases are TGTGCCAGCAGCTTAGTTTCGCAGGGCACAGATACG. It is translated as CASSLVSQGTDT. The entire CDR3 protein reads CASSLVSQGTDTQYF. The rearrangement links TRBV11-2 to TRBJ2-3; the D is unclear. With the read ending 3 residues before the CDR3 end, the germline J gene is used to fill in that end. Trimming took 1 base from V and 1 from J, leaving 9 bases between them. The CDR3 consists of 15 residues. Germline CDR1 reads SGHAT; CDR2 reads FQNNGV.

Comment on this clone: The read gets to within 3 residues of the CDR3 end, and the germline J gene fills in the rest. The chain has TRBV7-8 and TRBJ2-7; TRBD2 matches at 7 bases. J was trimmed by 2 bases and V by 3 bases; bases with no gene match: 7. The CDR3 runs 15 residues. Germline V gene data show CDR1 as SGHVS and CDR2 as FQNEAQ. The CDR3: CASSLLRELAYEQYF. The sequenced part of the CDR3 DNA is TGTGCCAGCAGCTTGTTGCGGGAGTTGGCCTACGAG.

In regard to this clone: The read ends 3 residues before the CDR3 terminus; that terminus is restored from the germline J gene. Other DNA sequences in the same sample also yield this CDR3. The chain joins TRBV18 to TRBJ2-1; TRBD1 matches at 10 bases. The germline V gene has CDR1 KGHSH and CDR2 LQKENI. The CDR3 runs to 16 residues. The V gene end was trimmed by 0 bases and the J gene end by 6 bases; junction bases not matched to a gene: 5. The DNA read from the CDR3 is TGTGCCAGCTCACCACCCCTCCGGGACAGGGGCAATGAG. This sequence encodes CASSPPLRDRGNE. The entire CDR3 protein reads CASSPPLRDRGNEQFF.

On this clone itself: The CDR3 is cut off 3 residues early in the read; its end comes from the germline J gene. The chain is built from TRBV12-3 or TRBV12-4 and TRBJ2-7; 9 bases fit TRBD1. Trimming cost V 3 bases and J 5 bases; bases outside gene matches: 5. CDR3 length equals 14 residues. CDR3 DNA (partial): TGTGCCAGCAGTTTCCGGACAGGGGTCCACGAG. This codes for CASSFRTGVHE. The complete CDR3 reads CASSFRTGVHEQYF.

Notes on this clone: The CDR3 end is not reached by the read, which stops 3 residues before it; the germline J gene fills it in. The chain employs TRBV20-1 and TRBJ2-7; 12 nucleotides align to TRBD2. J lost 6 bases, V lost 0 bases, and 6 bases had no gene match. The CDR3 is 15 residues long. Germline V gene sequence: CDR1 DFQATT, CDR2 SNEGSKA (reference sequence). The CDR3 loop reads CSARDKTSGRAEQYF. The CDR3 bases that were read are TGCAGTGCTAGAGATAAGACTAGCGGGAGAGCCGAG.

Worth noting for this clone: The read ends 3 residues early relative to the CDR3; the germline J gene fills the gap. The chain links TRBV7-9 to TRBJ1-2; D may be TRBD1 (5 bases). V was pared by 7 bases and J by 2 bases, with 14 bases between. CDR1 is SEHNR and CDR2 is FQNEAQ in the germline V gene (reference sequence). The CDR3 sequence is 14 residues long. CDR3 in amino acids: CASTQAGVNYGYTF. The CDR3 bases that were read are TGTGCCAGCACCCAGGCGGGGGTAAACTATGGC.

On this clone: The read finishes 3 residues shy of the CDR3 end, and the germline J gene is used to complete it. The rearrangement links TRBV7-9 to TRBJ2-5, with a tentative D call TRBD1 (6 bases). This CDR3 has 15 residues. Trimming took off 1 base at V and 5 bases at J, with 14 bases between the two ends. Germline CDR1 and CDR2: SEHNR and FQNEAQ (reference sequence). CDR3 protein: CASSLGQGLGETQYF. CDR3 bases read: TGTGCCAGCAGCTTAGGTCAGGGGCTCGGGGAGACC.

As for this clone: With the read ending 3 residues before the CDR3 end, the germline J gene is used to fill in that end. The rearrangement joins TRBV4-1 to TRBJ2-7; no firm D call. V lost 1 base to trimming and J lost 3 bases, with 13 bases between them. The CDR3 extends over 15 amino acids. Germline V CDR1 and CDR2: MGHRA, YSYEKL. The CDR3 spells CASSQGLSPNYEQYF. The DNA read from the CDR3 is TGCGCCAGCAGCCAAGGACTTTCTCCTAACTACGAG.

In regard to this clone: Read data end 3 residues before the CDR3 end; the end is taken from the germline J gene. V gene TRBV19 combines with J gene TRBJ2-3; 7 positions match TRBD2. The CDR3 extends over 14 amino acids. Germline V gives CDR1 LNHDA, CDR2 SQIVND (reference sequence). This CDR3 reads CASSIPGGRETQYF. CDR3 DNA, as far as it was read: TGTGCCAGTAGTATACCCGGGGGGAGAGAGACG.

A remark on this clone: The read gets to within 3 residues of the CDR3 end, and the germline J gene fills in the rest. The rearrangement uses TRBV15 and TRBJ1-1; D remains unclear. The germline CDR1 and CDR2 sequences are LNHNV and YYDKDF (reference sequence). Trimming took 1 base from V and 5 from J, leaving 8 bases between them. The CDR3 is 13 residues long. CDR3 residues: CATSRGKGTEAFF. The part of the CDR3 DNA that was read is TGTGCCACCAGCAGAGGAAAGGGTACTGAA.

Turning to this clone: With the read ending 3 residues before the CDR3 end, the germline J gene is used to fill in that end. The rearrangement links TRBV7-9 to TRBJ1-5, with no clear D. CDR3 length: 14 amino acids. Germline CDR1 reads SEHNR; CDR2 reads FQNEAQ (reference sequence). V lost 6 bases, J lost 5 bases, and 14 bases lay in between. Here the CDR3 reads CASSSDTDHQPQHF. The sequenced part of the CDR3 DNA is TGTGCCAGCAGTTCCGACACTGATCATCAGCCC.

Regarding this clone: Read coverage stops 3 residues before the CDR3 terminus; the germline J gene supplies the remainder. The rearrangement links TRBV5-6 to TRBJ1-1; D not resolved. The germline V and J ends were trimmed by 4 bases and 7 bases, with 14 bases remaining between them. Germline CDR1 reads SGHDT; CDR2 reads YYEEEE. The length of the CDR3 is 13 residues. CDR3 DNA (partial): TGTGCCAGCAGCCCCACAAACGTGGTTGAA. Translating gives CASSPTNVVE. The CDR3 in full is CASSPTNVVEAFF.

About this clone: The observed sequence ends 3 residues before the CDR3 terminus, with the missing tail filled in from the germline J gene. This rearrangement joins TRBV2 to TRBJ1-6; 7 nucleotides line up with TRBD1. Germline CDR1 SNHLY, CDR2 FYNNEI. V lost 2 bases to trimming and J lost 10 bases; unmatched junction nucleotides: 11. This CDR3 comprises 16 residues. CDR3 amino acids: CASSETRPGGRSPLHF. The DNA read from the CDR3 is TGTGCCAGCAGTGAAACTCGTCCAGGGGGGAGGTCACCC. Using reference TRBV2 and TRBJ1-6 for the parts outside the CDR3, the full variable domain is EPEVTQTPSHQVTQMGQEVILRCVPISNHLYFYWYRQILGQKVEFLVSFYNNEISEKSEIFDDQFSVERPDGSNFTLKIRSTKLEDSAMYFCASSETRPGGRSPLHFGNGTRLTVT.

This clone registers medium-sized by frequency. CDR3 DNA (partial): TGTGCCAGTAGCCCACTAGAGAGGGATGAGGGGGCCTACGAG. Its translation: CASSPLERDEGAYE. The full-length CDR3 reads as CASSPLERDEGAYEQYF. V and J are TRBV19 and TRBJ2-7, with D possibly being TRBD1 (6 bases). The observed sequence ends 3 residues before the CDR3 terminus, with the missing tail filled in from the germline J gene. Between the trimmed V and J ends, which lost 6 bases and 2 bases, there was a span of 23 bases. The CDR3 totals 17 residues. Per germline, CDR1 LNHDA and CDR2 SQIVND (reference sequence).

As regards this clone: Coverage ceases 3 residues before the CDR3 finishes, and the germline J gene fills in the end. The V gene is TRBV7-2, the J gene TRBJ2-7, with 9 bases aligning to TRBD2. With V trimmed by 8 bases and J by 4 bases, 12 bases remained unmatched. CDR1 SGHTA and CDR2 FQGNSA come from the germline V gene. The CDR3 has 15 residues. The CDR3 bases that were read are TGTGCCAGCGGCCCGTGGGGGACTAGCCCTTACGAG. Translating it yields CASGPWGTSPYE. In full, the CDR3 reads CASGPWGTSPYEQYF.